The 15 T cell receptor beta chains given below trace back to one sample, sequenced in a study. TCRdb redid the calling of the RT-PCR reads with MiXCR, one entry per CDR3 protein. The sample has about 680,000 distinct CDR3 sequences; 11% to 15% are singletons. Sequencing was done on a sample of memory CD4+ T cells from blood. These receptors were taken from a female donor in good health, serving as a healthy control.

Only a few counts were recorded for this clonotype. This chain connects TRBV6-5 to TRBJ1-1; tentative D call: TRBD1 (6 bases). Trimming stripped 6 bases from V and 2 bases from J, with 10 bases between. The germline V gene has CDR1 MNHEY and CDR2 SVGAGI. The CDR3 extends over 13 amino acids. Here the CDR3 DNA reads TGTGCCAGCAGCTACAGGGATAACACTGAAGCTTTCTTT. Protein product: CASSYRDNTEAFF.

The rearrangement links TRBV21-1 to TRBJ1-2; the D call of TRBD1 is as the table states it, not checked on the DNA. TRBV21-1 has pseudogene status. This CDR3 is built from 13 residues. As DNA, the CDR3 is TGTGCCAGCAAGGACAGGGTAAACTATGGCTACACCTTC. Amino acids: CASKDRVNYGYTF.

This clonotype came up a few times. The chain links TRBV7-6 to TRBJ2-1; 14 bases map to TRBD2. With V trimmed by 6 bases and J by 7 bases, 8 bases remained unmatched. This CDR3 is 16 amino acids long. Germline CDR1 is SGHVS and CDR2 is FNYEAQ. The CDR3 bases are TGTGCCAGCAGTCTAGGGTGGACTAGCGGGAGGAATGAGCAGTTCTTC. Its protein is CASSLGWTSGRNEQFF.

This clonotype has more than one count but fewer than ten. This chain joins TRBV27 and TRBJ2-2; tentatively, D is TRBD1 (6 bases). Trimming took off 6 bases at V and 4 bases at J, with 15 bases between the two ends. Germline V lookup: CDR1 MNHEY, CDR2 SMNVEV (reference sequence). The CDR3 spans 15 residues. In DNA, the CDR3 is TGTGCCAGCAGCCCCAGGGGCTTCGGCACCGGGGAGCTGTTTTTT. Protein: CASSPRGFGTGELFF.

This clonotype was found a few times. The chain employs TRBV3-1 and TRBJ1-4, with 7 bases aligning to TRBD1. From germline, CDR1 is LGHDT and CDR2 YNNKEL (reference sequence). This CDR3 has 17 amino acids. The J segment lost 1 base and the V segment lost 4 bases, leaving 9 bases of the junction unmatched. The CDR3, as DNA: TGTGCCAGCAGCCCGTGGACAGGCGGTATAACTAATGAAAAACTGTTTTTT. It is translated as CASSPWTGGITNEKLFF.

The CDR3 nucleotides are TGCAGTGCCAGACTAGCGGGAGGGCAGGTTACGCAGTATTTT. Translated: CSARLAGGQVTQYF. The chain uses TRBV20-1 and TRBJ2-3, with 14 bases matching TRBD2. The V segment lost 6 bases and the J segment 8 bases; nucleotides outside the gene matches: 7. The germline V gene has CDR1 DFQATT and CDR2 SNEGSKA (reference sequence). The CDR3 spans 14 residues.

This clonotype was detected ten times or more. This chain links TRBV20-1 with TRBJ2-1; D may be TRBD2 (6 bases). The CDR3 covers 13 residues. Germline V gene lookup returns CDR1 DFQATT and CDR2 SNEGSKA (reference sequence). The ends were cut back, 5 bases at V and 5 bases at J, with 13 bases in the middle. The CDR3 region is CSARRTKDNEQFF. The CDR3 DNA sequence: TGCAGTGCTCGGCGGACTAAAGACAATGAGCAGTTCTTC.

This CDR3 is CASIQTGSLQETQYF. CDR3 sequence (DNA): TGCGCCAGCATTCAAACCGGGTCTCTCCAAGAGACCCAGTACTTC. This chain connects TRBV5-1 to TRBJ2-5; D is undetermined. The CDR3 runs to 15 residues. Looked up from germline, CDR1 is SGHRS and CDR2 is YFSETQ. Between the trimmed V and J ends, which lost 6 bases and 1 base, there was a span of 16 bases.

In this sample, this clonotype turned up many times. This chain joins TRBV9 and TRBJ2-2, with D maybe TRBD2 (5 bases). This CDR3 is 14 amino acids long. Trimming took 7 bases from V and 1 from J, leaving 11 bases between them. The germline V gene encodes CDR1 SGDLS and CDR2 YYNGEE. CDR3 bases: TGTGCCAGCTCACCACGGGGGAACACCGGGGAGCTGTTTTTT. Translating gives CASSPRGNTGELFF.

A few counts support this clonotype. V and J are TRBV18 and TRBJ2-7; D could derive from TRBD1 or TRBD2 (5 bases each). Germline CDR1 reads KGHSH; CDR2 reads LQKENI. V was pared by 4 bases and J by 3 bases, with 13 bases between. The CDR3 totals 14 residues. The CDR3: CASSQMGDGYEQYF. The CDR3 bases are TGTGCCAGCTCACAAATGGGGGACGGCTACGAGCAGTACTTC.

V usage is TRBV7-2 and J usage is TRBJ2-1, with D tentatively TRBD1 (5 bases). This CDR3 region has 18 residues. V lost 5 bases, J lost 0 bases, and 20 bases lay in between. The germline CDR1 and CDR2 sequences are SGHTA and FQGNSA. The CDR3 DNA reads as TGTGCCAGCAGCGAACACCGGGTGGGGCTTAGCTCCTACAATGAGCAGTTCTTC. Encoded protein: CASSEHRVGLSSYNEQFF.

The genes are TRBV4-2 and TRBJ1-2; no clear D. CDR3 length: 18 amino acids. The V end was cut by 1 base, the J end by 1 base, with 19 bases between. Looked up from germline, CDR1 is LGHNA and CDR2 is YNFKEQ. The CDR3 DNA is TGTGCCAGCAGCCAAGTCAATTTAAGGAAGCCATATAACTATGGCTACACCTTC. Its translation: CASSQVNLRKPYNYGYTF.

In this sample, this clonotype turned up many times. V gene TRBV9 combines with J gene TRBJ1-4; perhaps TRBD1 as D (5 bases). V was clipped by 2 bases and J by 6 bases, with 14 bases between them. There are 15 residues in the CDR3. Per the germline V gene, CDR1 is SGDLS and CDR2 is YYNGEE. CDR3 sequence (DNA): TGTGCCAGCAGCGTGGATCGGGGGGGAGATGAAAAACTGTTTTTT. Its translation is CASSVDRGGDEKLFF.

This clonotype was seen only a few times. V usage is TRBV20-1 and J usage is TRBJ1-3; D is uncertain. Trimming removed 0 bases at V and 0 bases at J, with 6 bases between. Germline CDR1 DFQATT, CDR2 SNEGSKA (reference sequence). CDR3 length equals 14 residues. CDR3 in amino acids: CSARERSSGNTIYF. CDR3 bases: TGCAGTGCTAGAGAGAGGTCCTCTGGAAACACCATATATTTT.

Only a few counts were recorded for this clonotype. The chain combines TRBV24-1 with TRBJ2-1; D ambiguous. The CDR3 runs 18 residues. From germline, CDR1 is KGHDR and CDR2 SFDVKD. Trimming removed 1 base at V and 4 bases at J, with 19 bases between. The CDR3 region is CATSDLKVERGTYNEQFF. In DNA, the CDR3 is TGTGCCACCAGTGATTTAAAGGTCGAGCGAGGAACTTACAATGAGCAGTTCTTC.